Detailed here is one T cell receptor beta chain. Looked up from germline, CDR1 is MDHEN and CDR2 is SYDVKM. Trimming cost V 6 bases and J 2 bases; bases outside gene matches: 4. The CDR3 loop spans 13 amino acids. Original processing notes: Reference gene primer amplification yielded estimated nucleated cell counts. The table came from immunoSEQ multiplex PCR; TCRdb's copy has only in-frame clones and leaves some out. The D gene and trimming were derived from the DNA, and the V and J assignments and clone size from that table. The sample holds about 170,000 clones, about four fifths seen once. This sample was included in a study of blood T cell repertoires in COVID-19. Across the whole study: Acute-phase and convalescent COVID-19 samples originated in the United States, Italy and Spain. T cells, B-cell-depleted T cells, or PBMCs supplied cDNA or gDNA.

This receptor was taken from a man between 65 and 80 years old with active or convalescent COVID-19. The J gene is TRBJ2-7, the V gene TRBV28; 7 bases line up with TRBD1. The sequencing input was peripheral blood. The CDR3 DNA sequence: TGTGCCAGCAGGCCGGGACAGACCTACGAGCAGTACTTC. As protein: CASRPGQTYEQYF.